This entry is about one TCR beta chain. The source of the sample is a study of OX40 agonist ivuxolimab in advanced cancers. Here immunoSEQ multiplex PCR was the method, and the copy in TCRdb shows in-frame clones only, minus some. This table holds about 99,000 clones, around 95% found once. V dropped 0 bases and J dropped 7 bases, with 9 bases sitting between them. Germline CDR1 reads SSHAT; CDR2 reads FNYEAQ (reference sequence). CDR3 size: 13 residues. Specimen: CD4+ or CD8+ T cells sorted from blood, collected in a trial of the OX40 agonist ivuxolimab. V is TRBV7-7 and J is TRBJ1-2; D is unresolved. The clonotype was recovered from an adult with an advanced solid tumor such as melanoma, head and neck, liver or kidney cancer. The CDR3 DNA reads as TGTGCCAGCAGCTTAGCATGGTATCCTGGCTACACCTTC. This translates into CASSLAWYPGYTF. The full variable domain, with the rest looked up from reference TRBV7-7 and TRBJ1-2, is GAGVSQSPRYKVTKRGQDVTLRCDPISSHATLYWYQQALGQGPEFLTYFNYEAQPDKSGLPSDRFSAERPEGSISTLTIQRTEQRDSAMYRCASSLAWYPGYTFGSGTRLTVV.